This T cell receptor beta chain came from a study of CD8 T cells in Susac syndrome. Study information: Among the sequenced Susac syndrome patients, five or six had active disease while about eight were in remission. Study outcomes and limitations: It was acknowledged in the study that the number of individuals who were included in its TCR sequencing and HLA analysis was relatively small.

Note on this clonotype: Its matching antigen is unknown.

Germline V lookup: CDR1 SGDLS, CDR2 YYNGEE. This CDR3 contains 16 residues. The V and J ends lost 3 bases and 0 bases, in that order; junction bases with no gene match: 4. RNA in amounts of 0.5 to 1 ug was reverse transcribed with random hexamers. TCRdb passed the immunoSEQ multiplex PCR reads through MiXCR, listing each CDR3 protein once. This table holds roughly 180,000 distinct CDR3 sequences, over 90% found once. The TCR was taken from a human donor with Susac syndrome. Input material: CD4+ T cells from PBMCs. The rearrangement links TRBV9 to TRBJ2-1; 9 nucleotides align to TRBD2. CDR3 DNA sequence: TGTGCCAGCAGCGCAGATAGCGGGAGCTCCTACAATGAGCAGTTCTTC. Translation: CASSADSGSSYNEQFF.